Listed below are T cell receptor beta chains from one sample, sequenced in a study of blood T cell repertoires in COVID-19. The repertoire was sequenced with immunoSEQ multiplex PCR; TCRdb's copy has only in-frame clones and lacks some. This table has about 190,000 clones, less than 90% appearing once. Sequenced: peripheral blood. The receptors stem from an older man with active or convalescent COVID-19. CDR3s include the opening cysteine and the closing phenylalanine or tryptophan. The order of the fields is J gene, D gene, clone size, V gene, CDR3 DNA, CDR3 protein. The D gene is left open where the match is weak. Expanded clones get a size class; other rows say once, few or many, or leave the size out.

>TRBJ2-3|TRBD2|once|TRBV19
TGTGCCAGTAGTAGCCTAGCGGGAGGTCGCACAGATACGCAGTATTTT
CASSSLAGGRTDTQYF
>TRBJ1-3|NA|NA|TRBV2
TGTGCCAGCAGCAGGGACACTGGAAACACCATATATTTT
CASSRDTGNTIYF
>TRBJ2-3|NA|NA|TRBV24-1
TGTGCCACCAGTGTCTCCTCTGGCGGGATCAGGGATACGCAGTATTTT
CATSVSSGGIRDTQYF
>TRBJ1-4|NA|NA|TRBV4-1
TGCGCCAGCAGCCCCACTGCCGAGGGGGCTAATGAAAAACTGTTTTTT
CASSPTAEGANEKLFF
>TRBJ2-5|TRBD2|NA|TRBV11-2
TGTGCCAGCAGCCCACAGGGACTAGCGGGGAGGGAGACCCAGTACTTC
CASSPQGLAGRETQYF
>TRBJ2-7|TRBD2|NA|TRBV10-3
TGTGCCATCAGTGCCCCTACTAGCGGGTATTCCTACGAGCAGTACTTC
CAISAPTSGYSYEQYF
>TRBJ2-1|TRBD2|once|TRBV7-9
TGTGCCAGCAGTTCAACCGGCGGGAGGGCCGTCTCCTACAATGAGCAGTTCTTC
CASSSTGGRAVSYNEQFF
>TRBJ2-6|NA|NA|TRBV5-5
TGTGCCAGCAGCAAACTTCCCTCTGGGGCCAACGTCCTGACTTTC
CASSKLPSGANVLTF
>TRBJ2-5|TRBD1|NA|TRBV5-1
TGCGCCAGCAGCACGAGACAGGGTGGTGAGACCCAGTACTTC
CASSTRQGGETQYF
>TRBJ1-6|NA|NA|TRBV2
TGTGCCAGTTCGTTCCGGGACACGGATTCACCCCTCCACTTT
CASSFRDTDSPLHF
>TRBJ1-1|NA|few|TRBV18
TGTGCCAGCTCACCAATCGGGGGAGGCACTGAAGCTTTCTTT
CASSPIGGGTEAFF
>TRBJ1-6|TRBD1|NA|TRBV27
TGTGCCAGCAGTTCCGACAGGGTTTACTCACCCCTCCACTTT
CASSSDRVYSPLHF
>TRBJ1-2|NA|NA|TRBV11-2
TGTGCCAGCAGCTTAGTGGAGAGGACAGACGTTGGCTACACCTTC
CASSLVERTDVGYTF
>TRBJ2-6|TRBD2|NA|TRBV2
TGTGCCAGCAGACGATTTAGCGGGGCTGGGGCCAACGTCCTGACTTTC
CASRRFSGAGANVLTF
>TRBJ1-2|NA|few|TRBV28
TGTGCCAGCAGTTTAGGCACTCGGGGGTTGTATGGCTACACCTTC
CASSLGTRGLYGYTF
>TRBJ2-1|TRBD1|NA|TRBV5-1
TGCGCCAGCACCCCAGGCCTTGCAGGGGGAAATGAGCAGTTCTTC
CASTPGLAGGNEQFF
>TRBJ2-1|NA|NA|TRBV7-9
TGTGCCAGCAGCTTATCAGGGCTTCCTTACAATGAGCAGTTCTTC
CASSLSGLPYNEQFF
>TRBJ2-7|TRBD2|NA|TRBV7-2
TGTGCCAGCAGCTCCCCTAGCGGGACCTACGAGCAGTACTTC
CASSSPSGTYEQYF
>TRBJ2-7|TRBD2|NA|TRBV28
TGTGCCAGCAATCTAGCGGGGGCCGATTACGAGCAGTACTTC
CASNLAGADYEQYF
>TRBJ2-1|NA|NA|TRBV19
TGTGCCAGTAGTATTGTGGTCACCGGGTCTCGGGGCAATGAGCAGTTCTTC
CASSIVVTGSRGNEQFF
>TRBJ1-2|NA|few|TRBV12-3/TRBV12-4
TGTGCCAGCAGCCCGGACGGGGATGGCTACACCTTC
CASSPDGDGYTF
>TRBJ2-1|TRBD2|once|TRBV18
TGTGCCAGCACCCGGACTAGCGGGAGTCCTCCGCGATCCTACAATGAGCAGTTCTTC
CASTRTSGSPPRSYNEQFF
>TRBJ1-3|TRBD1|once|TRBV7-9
TGTGCCACAACGGGGGGGACAGGGGGTTTCCATTCTGGAAACACCATATATTTT
CATTGGTGGFHSGNTIYF
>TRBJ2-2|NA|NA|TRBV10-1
TGCGCCAGCAGTGAATTGGCCCCACAAACCGGGGAGCTGTTTTTT
CASSELAPQTGELFF
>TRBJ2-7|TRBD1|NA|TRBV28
TGTGCCAGCACCGCGAACAGGGGGCAATCCTACGAGCAGTACTTC
CASTANRGQSYEQYF
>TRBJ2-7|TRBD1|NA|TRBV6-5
TGTGCCAGCATCCTCGGACAGGGCATCTCCTACGAGCAGTACTTC
CASILGQGISYEQYF
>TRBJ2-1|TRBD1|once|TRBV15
TGTGCCACCAGCACCACAGGGGAACTCTACAATGAGCAGTTCTTC
CATSTTGELYNEQFF
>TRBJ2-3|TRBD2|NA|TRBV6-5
TGTGCCAGCAGAAGACTAGCGGGAGGCACAGATACGCAGTATTTT
CASRRLAGGTDTQYF
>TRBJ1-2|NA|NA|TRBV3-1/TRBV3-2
TGTGCCAGCAGCCAATCGGGACACAGGGAGGGGGGCTATGGCTACACCTTC
CASSQSGHREGGYGYTF
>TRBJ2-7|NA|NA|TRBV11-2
TGTGCCAGCAGCTTAGTTCGTGGGACATTCTACGAGCAGTACTTC
CASSLVRGTFYEQYF
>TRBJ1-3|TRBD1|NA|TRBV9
TGTGCCAGCAGCGTAGCCCCCGGGACAGGGGGGAACACCATATATTTT
CASSVAPGTGGNTIYF
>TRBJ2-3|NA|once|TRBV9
TGTGCCAGCAGCGTAGTGGGGGGATATACGCAGTATTTT
CASSVVGGYTQYF
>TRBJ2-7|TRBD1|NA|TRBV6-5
TGTGCCAGCAGGACGAGGACAGGGACCTCCTACGAGCAGTACTTC
CASRTRTGTSYEQYF
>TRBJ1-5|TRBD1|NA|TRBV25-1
TGTGCCAGCAGATCACAGGGGCCGGGTCAGCCCCAGCATTTT
CASRSQGPGQPQHF
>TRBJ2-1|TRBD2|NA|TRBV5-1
TGCGCCAGCAGCCCAGAGCCCGTAGCGGGAGCCTACAATGAGCAGTTCTTC
CASSPEPVAGAYNEQFF
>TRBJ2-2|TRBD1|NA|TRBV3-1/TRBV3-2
TGTGCCAGCAGCCAATTACGGACAGGGCGTCCTGGGGAGCTGTTTTTT
CASSQLRTGRPGELFF
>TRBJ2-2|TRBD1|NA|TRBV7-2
TGTGCCAGCAGCCAAGGACAGGGGGCCCCCGGGGAGCTGTTTTTT
CASSQGQGAPGELFF
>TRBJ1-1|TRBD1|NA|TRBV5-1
TGCGCCATCCCGGGACAGGGGGTGCAAGCTTTCTTT
CAIPGQGVQAFF
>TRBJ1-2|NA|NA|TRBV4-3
TGCGCCAGCAGCCAAGGAAGACAGGACCCCTACACCTTC
CASSQGRQDPYTF
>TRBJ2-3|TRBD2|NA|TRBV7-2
TGTGCCAGCAGCTTAGCTTCCCGGGGGGGCCGGGGAGATACGCAGTATTTT
CASSLASRGGRGDTQYF
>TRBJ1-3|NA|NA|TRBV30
TGTGCCTGGAGTCGGCAGGGGATAAACTCTGGAAACACCATATATTTT
CAWSRQGINSGNTIYF
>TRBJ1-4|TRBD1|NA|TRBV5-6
TGTGCCAGCAGCCGCAGGGGGCTAAATGAAAAACTGTTTTTT
CASSRRGLNEKLFF
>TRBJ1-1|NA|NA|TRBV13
TGTGCCAGCAGCTTAGTCCAGGGAGGCACTGAAGCTTTCTTT
CASSLVQGGTEAFF